The source of this T cell receptor beta chain is a study of blood T cell repertoires in COVID-19. For the study at large: Acute and convalescent COVID-19 samples came from the United States, Italy and Spain. Sources were T cells, B-cell-depleted T cells, or PBMCs; the material itself was cDNA or gDNA.

This clone was detected once. Germline CDR1 MNHEY, CDR2 SMNVEV (reference sequence). The V gene lost 4 bases and the J gene lost 4 bases, with 29 bases spanning the gap. There are 19 residues in the CDR3. Per the original data handling: Scientists estimated how many nucleated cells there were by amplifying reference gene primers. Only in-frame clones appear in the TCRdb table, and some are missing; sequencing was by immunoSEQ multiplex PCR. That table supplies the V and J calls and clone size; D and trimming were determined from the DNA. Here the sample spans over 150,000 clones, approximately 80% being singletons.

The origin of this receptor is a woman older than 75 with acute or convalescent COVID-19. Sequencing was carried out using peripheral blood. The chain couples TRBV27 to TRBJ2-7, with D possibly matching TRBD2 (7 bases). CDR3 residues: CASSYGSSGRGGPAYEQYF. CDR3 coding DNA: TGTGCCAGCAGTTATGGGTCGTCCGGTAGGGGGGGCCCGGCTTACGAGCAGTACTTC.